These T cell receptor beta chains were read from a single sample in a study of CD8 T cells in ankylosing spondylitis. TCRdb used MiXCR to reprocess the 5' RACE reads, holding one entry per CDR3 protein. The sample includes about 240,000 distinct CDR3 sequences, around 7.8% of them seen just once. The sequencing input was blood, either unsorted or a sorted T cell fraction (not recorded which). These TCRs come from a male donor with ankylosing spondylitis or in good health (not recorded which). Each CDR3 is given with its conserved first and last residue. The D gene is left open where the match is weak. Clone size is stated in some rows and not others, as once, few, many or a class when expanded.

NA	TRBV12-3/TRBV12-4	many	TRBJ1-5	CASSKGGASNQPQHF	TGTGCCAGCAGTAAGGGAGGGGCCTCCAATCAGCCCCAGCATTTT
TRBD1	TRBV7-2	many	TRBJ2-7	CASSFGASRTGTYEQYF	TGTGCCAGCAGCTTTGGCGCCTCGAGGACAGGGACCTACGAGCAGTACTTC
NA	TRBV10-1	NA	TRBJ1-5	CARGISGLVDNQPQHF	TGCGCCAGGGGAATCTCGGGTTTGGTTGACAATCAGCCCCAGCATTTT
NA	TRBV7-9	many	TRBJ2-2	CASSPRGGHSNTGELFF	TGTGCCAGCAGCCCCAGGGGTGGACACTCGAACACCGGGGAGCTGTTTTTT
NA	TRBV20-1	many	TRBJ2-1	CSARERLPHNSYNEQFF	TGCAGTGCTAGAGAACGACTACCTCACAACTCCTACAATGAGCAGTTCTTC
NA	TRBV20-1	NA	TRBJ1-5	CSAPKRGSDRNQPQHF	TGCAGTGCTCCAAAAAGGGGCTCGGATCGCAATCAGCCCCAGCATTTT
TRBD2	TRBV27	many	TRBJ2-3	CASSLGLAATDTQYF	TGTGCCAGCAGTTTAGGCCTAGCGGCCACAGATACGCAGTATTTT
NA	TRBV5-1	many	TRBJ2-3	CASSLLEASFTDTQYF	TGCGCCAGCAGCTTGTTGGAGGCCTCGTTCACAGATACGCAGTATTTT
TRBD2	TRBV3-1	NA	TRBJ2-1	CASSQVDSGSGKFF	TGTGCCAGCAGCCAAGTAGACAGCGGGAGCGGGAAGTTCTTC
TRBD1	TRBV28	many	TRBJ1-2	CASNLGDRGFGYTF	TGTGCCAGCAACTTGGGGGACAGGGGGTTCGGCTACACCTTC
TRBD2	TRBV4-3	NA	TRBJ2-1	CASSQSPTSGSRSSYNEQFF	TGCGCCAGCAGCCAGTCCCCGACTAGCGGGAGCCGCAGCTCCTACAATGAGCAGTTCTTC